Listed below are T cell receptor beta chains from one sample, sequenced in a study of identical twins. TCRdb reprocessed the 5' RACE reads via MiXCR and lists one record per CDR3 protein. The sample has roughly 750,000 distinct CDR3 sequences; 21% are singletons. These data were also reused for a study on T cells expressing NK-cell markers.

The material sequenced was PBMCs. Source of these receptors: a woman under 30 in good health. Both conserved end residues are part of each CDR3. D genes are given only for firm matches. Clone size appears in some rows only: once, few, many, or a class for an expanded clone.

cdr3_aa: CSAPSPGYGYTF
cdr3_nt: TGCAGTGCCCCCAGTCCCGGCTATGGCTACACCTTC
j_call: TRBJ1-2
d_call: -
v_call: TRBV20-1
clone_size: -

cdr3_aa: CASSYGQGGSEQFF
cdr3_nt: TGTGCCAGCAGTTACGGGCAGGGCGGGAGTGAGCAGTTCTTC
j_call: TRBJ2-1
d_call: TRBD2
v_call: TRBV6-5
clone_size: few

cdr3_aa: CASSWELAPETQYF
cdr3_nt: TGTGCCAGCAGTTGGGAACTAGCTCCCGAGACCCAGTACTTC
j_call: TRBJ2-5
d_call: -
v_call: TRBV12-3/TRBV12-4
clone_size: -

cdr3_aa: CASGQGLGSGNTIYF
cdr3_nt: TGTGCCAGCGGACAGGGTTTAGGCTCTGGAAACACCATATATTTT
j_call: TRBJ1-3
d_call: TRBD1
v_call: TRBV6-1
clone_size: few

cdr3_aa: CASRRTGVNTEAFF
cdr3_nt: TGTGCCAGCAGAAGGACAGGGGTGAACACTGAAGCTTTCTTT
j_call: TRBJ1-1
d_call: TRBD1
v_call: TRBV27
clone_size: few

cdr3_aa: CSAMNRQGYEQYF
cdr3_nt: TGCAGTGCTATGAACCGCCAGGGTTACGAGCAGTACTTC
j_call: TRBJ2-7
d_call: -
v_call: TRBV20-1
clone_size: -

cdr3_aa: CASCGLAGGNYEQYF
cdr3_nt: TGCGCCAGCTGTGGACTAGCGGGGGGGAACTACGAGCAGTACTTC
j_call: TRBJ2-7
d_call: TRBD2
v_call: TRBV5-1
clone_size: -

cdr3_aa: CASSLFTGNYEQYF
cdr3_nt: TGCGCCAGCAGCTTGTTTACAGGGAACTACGAGCAGTACTTC
j_call: TRBJ2-7
d_call: -
v_call: TRBV5-1
clone_size: few

cdr3_aa: CASSLVRQVSYNEQFF
cdr3_nt: TGTGCCAGCAGCTTGGTACGGCAGGTCTCCTACAATGAGCAGTTCTTC
j_call: TRBJ2-1
d_call: -
v_call: TRBV5-6
clone_size: few

cdr3_aa: CASTSWGHPEAFF
cdr3_nt: TGTGCCAGCACCTCCTGGGGCCACCCTGAAGCTTTCTTT
j_call: TRBJ1-1
d_call: -
v_call: TRBV12-3/TRBV12-4
clone_size: few

cdr3_aa: CSATITAYGYTF
cdr3_nt: TGCAGTGCCACGATAACAGCCTATGGCTACACCTTC
j_call: TRBJ1-2
d_call: -
v_call: TRBV20-1
clone_size: few

cdr3_aa: CSALTSPDTQYF
cdr3_nt: TGCAGTGCTTTGACTAGCCCAGATACGCAGTATTTT
j_call: TRBJ2-3
d_call: TRBD2
v_call: TRBV20-1
clone_size: -

cdr3_aa: CASSLPSRVLAEPYEQYF
cdr3_nt: TGTGCCAGCAGCTTACCTTCAAGGGTACTAGCGGAACCCTACGAGCAGTACTTC
j_call: TRBJ2-7
d_call: TRBD2
v_call: TRBV11-2
clone_size: -

cdr3_aa: CASSTQGALAYEQYF
cdr3_nt: TGTGCCAGCAGTACCCAGGGGGCTCTTGCCTACGAGCAGTACTTC
j_call: TRBJ2-7
d_call: TRBD1
v_call: TRBV12-3/TRBV12-4
clone_size: few

cdr3_aa: CSARTGPGHTIYSYEQYF
cdr3_nt: TGCAGTGCTAGAACAGGTCCGGGACATACCATCTACTCCTACGAGCAGTACTTC
j_call: TRBJ2-7
d_call: -
v_call: TRBV20-1
clone_size: few

cdr3_aa: CSAPPLENTEAFF
cdr3_nt: TGCAGTGCCCCACCGCTCGAGAACACTGAAGCTTTCTTT
j_call: TRBJ1-1
d_call: -
v_call: TRBV20-1
clone_size: -

cdr3_aa: CASSPGRTAYEQYF
cdr3_nt: TGTGCCAGCAGCCCAGGACGGACAGCCTACGAGCAGTACTTC
j_call: TRBJ2-7
d_call: -
v_call: TRBV13
clone_size: few

cdr3_aa: CASSPQGVHTEAFF
cdr3_nt: TGTGCCAGCAGCCCCCAAGGGGTACACACTGAAGCTTTCTTT
j_call: TRBJ1-1
d_call: -
v_call: TRBV11-1
clone_size: -

cdr3_aa: CASSLGTGSWFGYTF
cdr3_nt: TGTGCCAGCAGCCTCGGGACAGGGAGTTGGTTTGGCTACACCTTC
j_call: TRBJ1-2
d_call: TRBD1
v_call: TRBV7-3
clone_size: few

cdr3_aa: CASSLGTVHSNQPQHF
cdr3_nt: TGTGCCAGCAGTTTAGGGACAGTCCATAGCAATCAGCCCCAGCATTTT
j_call: TRBJ1-5
d_call: TRBD1
v_call: TRBV27
clone_size: few

cdr3_aa: CASSPGDTVPDTQYF
cdr3_nt: TGTGCCAGCAGCCCGGGGGACACGGTTCCAGATACGCAGTATTTT
j_call: TRBJ2-3
d_call: -
v_call: TRBV7-3
clone_size: few

cdr3_aa: CASSWDYLYNEQFF
cdr3_nt: TGTGCCAGCAGCTGGGACTACCTTTACAATGAGCAGTTCTTC
j_call: TRBJ2-1
d_call: TRBD2
v_call: TRBV7-9
clone_size: -

cdr3_aa: CASSPGQSYYEQYF
cdr3_nt: TGTGCCAGTAGTCCAGGACAGTCGTACTACGAGCAGTACTTC
j_call: TRBJ2-7
d_call: -
v_call: TRBV19
clone_size: -

cdr3_aa: CASSLSGRAPTGELFF
cdr3_nt: TGTGCCAGCAGTCTCAGCGGGAGGGCCCCAACCGGGGAGCTGTTTTTT
j_call: TRBJ2-2
d_call: TRBD2
v_call: TRBV12-3/TRBV12-4
clone_size: many

cdr3_aa: CSASSGTIYEQYF
cdr3_nt: TGCAGTGCTAGCTCCGGGACCATATACGAGCAGTACTTC
j_call: TRBJ2-7
d_call: -
v_call: TRBV20-1
clone_size: -

cdr3_aa: CASKRSETGTQYF
cdr3_nt: TGTGCCAGTAAAAGGTCAGAAACTGGGACCCAGTACTTC
j_call: TRBJ2-5
d_call: -
v_call: TRBV19
clone_size: -

cdr3_aa: CSAQKPGTGINEQYF
cdr3_nt: TGCAGTGCCCAAAAGCCCGGGACAGGGATAAACGAGCAGTACTTC
j_call: TRBJ2-7
d_call: TRBD1
v_call: TRBV20-1
clone_size: -

cdr3_aa: CSATLDGRGNEQFF
cdr3_nt: TGCAGTGCTACGCTTGATGGTAGAGGCAATGAGCAGTTCTTC
j_call: TRBJ2-1
d_call: -
v_call: TRBV20-1
clone_size: -

cdr3_aa: CASSHSTTGEAGELFF
cdr3_nt: TGTGCCAGCAGCCACTCGACTACAGGGGAGGCCGGGGAGCTGTTTTTT
j_call: TRBJ2-2
d_call: -
v_call: TRBV5-5
clone_size: -

cdr3_aa: CASLPGTAAHEQFF
cdr3_nt: TGCGCCAGCCTTCCCGGGACAGCCGCCCATGAGCAGTTCTTC
j_call: TRBJ2-1
d_call: TRBD1
v_call: TRBV5-1
clone_size: few

cdr3_aa: CSVGQGMNEQFF
cdr3_nt: TGCAGCGTTGGACAGGGAATGAATGAGCAGTTCTTC
j_call: TRBJ2-1
d_call: TRBD1
v_call: TRBV29-1
clone_size: -

cdr3_aa: CSALLTGSTDTQYF
cdr3_nt: TGCAGTGCTCTTTTGACAGGGAGCACAGATACGCAGTATTTT
j_call: TRBJ2-3
d_call: TRBD1
v_call: TRBV20-1
clone_size: -

cdr3_aa: CASMWTSGSETQYF
cdr3_nt: TGTGCCAGCATGTGGACTAGCGGGAGTGAGACCCAGTACTTC
j_call: TRBJ2-5
d_call: TRBD2
v_call: TRBV12-3/TRBV12-4
clone_size: many

cdr3_aa: CASSLTRHTDTQYF
cdr3_nt: TGCGCCAGCAGCTTGACCAGGCACACAGATACGCAGTATTTT
j_call: TRBJ2-3
d_call: -
v_call: TRBV5-1
clone_size: few

cdr3_aa: CASSPLVDTQYF
cdr3_nt: TGTGCCAGCAGCCCCCTGGTAGATACGCAGTATTTT
j_call: TRBJ2-3
d_call: -
v_call: TRBV7-2
clone_size: -

cdr3_aa: CSAWDLTGAGELFF
cdr3_nt: TGCAGTGCTTGGGATCTTACGGGGGCCGGGGAGCTGTTTTTT
j_call: TRBJ2-2
d_call: -
v_call: TRBV20-1
clone_size: few

cdr3_aa: CASRDGTSARTGELFF
cdr3_nt: TGCGCCAGCAGAGACGGGACTAGCGCTCGAACCGGGGAGCTGTTTTTT
j_call: TRBJ2-2
d_call: TRBD2
v_call: TRBV5-1
clone_size: -

cdr3_aa: CASSPNERGQGRDTQYF
cdr3_nt: TGTGCCAGCTCACCAAATGAAAGGGGACAGGGGAGAGATACGCAGTATTTT
j_call: TRBJ2-3
d_call: TRBD1
v_call: TRBV18
clone_size: -

cdr3_aa: CASSWEGETQYF
cdr3_nt: TGTGCCAGCAGTTGGGAGGGAGAGACCCAGTACTTC
j_call: TRBJ2-5
d_call: TRBD2
v_call: TRBV6-5
clone_size: many

cdr3_aa: CATRDSYNEQFF
cdr3_nt: TGCGCCACCAGGGACAGCTACAATGAGCAGTTCTTC
j_call: TRBJ2-1
d_call: TRBD1
v_call: TRBV10-1
clone_size: -

cdr3_aa: CASSYSILSRNEQFF
cdr3_nt: TGTGCCAGCAGTTACTCGATCCTTAGCCGCAATGAGCAGTTCTTC
j_call: TRBJ2-1
d_call: -
v_call: TRBV6-5
clone_size: -

cdr3_aa: CSVVSPGQGMYEQYF
cdr3_nt: TGCAGCGTTGTCTCTCCCGGACAGGGGATGTACGAGCAGTACTTC
j_call: TRBJ2-7
d_call: TRBD1
v_call: TRBV29-1
clone_size: many

cdr3_aa: CSAPSRAVLNEQFF
cdr3_nt: TGCAGTGCTCCGAGCCGCGCCGTTCTCAATGAGCAGTTCTTC
j_call: TRBJ2-1
d_call: -
v_call: TRBV20-1
clone_size: many

cdr3_aa: CSASQGRGGYTF
cdr3_nt: TGCAGTGCTTCCCAGGGGCGAGGGGGCTACACCTTC
j_call: TRBJ1-2
d_call: -
v_call: TRBV20-1
clone_size: -